The present T cell receptor (beta chain) was sequenced within a study of blood T cells in healthy people across ages (dated by TCRdb to 2013 to 2016). Study-level background: Template switching captured roughly one uniquely barcoded TCR beta cDNA molecule per two T cells in model experiments. To track age-related changes in TCR beta repertoire diversity, the study relied on deep sequencing normalized with unique cDNA molecular identifiers. Four age groups were formed from the donors: young (average roughly 16 years), middle-aged (approximately 39), aged (approximately 60) and long-lived (less than 85). To avoid experimental bias, donors of different ages were distributed randomly across sequencing lanes. The study analyzed two additional independent replicas of 1 million unique cDNA reads from the same blood draw for two donors, one aged 18 to 29 and one aged 80 or older. What the study reported, not specific to this receptor: Observed TCR beta diversity per million T cells fell roughly linearly with age, and a significant reduction was already apparent by age approximately 41. Because the CMV infection status of the donors was unknown, age-related changes in expanded clonotypes may potentially have been confounded. Compared with the aged group, more naive CD4+ T cells, fewer expanded clones and increased TCR diversity were shown by the long-lived group, suggesting age selection. A strong correlation was found between observed TCR beta diversity and the percentage of naive T cells measured by flow cytometry. Total diversity estimates from one million sequenced T cells were considered lower bounds and underestimates. Since profiling was done on bulk unsorted PBMCs, naive and antigen-experienced compartments could not be conclusively compared.

The donors were some 36 Caucasian individuals from Russia, aged roughly 6 to 100 years, who were systemically healthy. Each donor gave roughly 9.5 milliliters of peripheral blood, collected into EDTA-treated Vacutainer tubes. Ficoll-Paque density-gradient centrifugation was used to isolate PBMCs, with at least 6 million per sample. Total RNA was extracted from PBMCs with Trizol reagent, with at least 6 micrograms obtained per sample. Naive CD45RAhigh/CD27high T cell percentages were measured by flow cytometry on a PBMC aliquot from every donor. The CDR3 goes from the cysteine to the phenylalanine over 12 residues. Only the CDR3 region is kept as DNA, spanning 36 bases read in frame from base 1. As encoded in the germline V gene (reference sequence), CDR1 is DFQATT while CDR2 is SNEGSKA. V was cut back by 4 bases and J by 3 bases, leaving a gap of 9 bases between them. The library was produced with 5' RACE. Data came from an Illumina HiSeq 2500. A second PCR of about 6 to 11 cycles was performed with a sample-barcoded 5' primer and a J-beta primer mix. A template-switch 5' adaptor carrying 12 random nucleotides introduced a unique molecular identifier onto each TCR beta cDNA molecule. At least 3 million CDR3-containing paired-end reads were obtained from each sample. All of the RNA was converted into first-strand cDNA using the Mint cDNA synthesis kit, with a TRBC-specific oligonucleotide serving as the primer. After uracil-DNA glycosylase treatment, a first 18-cycle PCR used universal primers M1SS and BC2_uni_R on all cDNA. The published analysis was carried out like this. For normalization, 1 million high-quality reads, each with a distinct molecular identifier, were randomly selected from each sample. Reads with shared molecular identifiers were discarded instead of being binned into consensus sequences. CDR3 identification, clonotype clustering and error correction used MiTCR with a Q25 quality threshold and the strictest error-elimination algorithm. Lower-bound total TCR beta diversity was estimated with a nonparametric unseen species model using Euler transformation. The public reads were reanalyzed by TCRdb: fastp trimming at Q25, MiXCR alignment, in-frame beta chains only. Rows merge per CDR3 protein into single entries with the most common DNA and genes. The V and J calls here are based on TCRdb, not the publication. Here the sample has 700,000 or so distinct CDR3 sequences; around 43% occur a single time. Of the sample, 30% falls within the top ten clones.

As concerns this clonotype: No antigen is known for it. Base qualities are not at hand, and no much larger clone is one base apart.

The receptor comes from a man older than 75 in good health. Sequencing was done on a sample of blood. The chain was built from TRBV20-1 and TRBJ2-5, with the D call perhaps TRBD1 or TRBD2, each one matching 5 bases. The DNA sequence reads TGCAGTGCTACTTGGGGGAAAGAGACCCAGTACTTC. The encoded protein is CSATWGKETQYF.